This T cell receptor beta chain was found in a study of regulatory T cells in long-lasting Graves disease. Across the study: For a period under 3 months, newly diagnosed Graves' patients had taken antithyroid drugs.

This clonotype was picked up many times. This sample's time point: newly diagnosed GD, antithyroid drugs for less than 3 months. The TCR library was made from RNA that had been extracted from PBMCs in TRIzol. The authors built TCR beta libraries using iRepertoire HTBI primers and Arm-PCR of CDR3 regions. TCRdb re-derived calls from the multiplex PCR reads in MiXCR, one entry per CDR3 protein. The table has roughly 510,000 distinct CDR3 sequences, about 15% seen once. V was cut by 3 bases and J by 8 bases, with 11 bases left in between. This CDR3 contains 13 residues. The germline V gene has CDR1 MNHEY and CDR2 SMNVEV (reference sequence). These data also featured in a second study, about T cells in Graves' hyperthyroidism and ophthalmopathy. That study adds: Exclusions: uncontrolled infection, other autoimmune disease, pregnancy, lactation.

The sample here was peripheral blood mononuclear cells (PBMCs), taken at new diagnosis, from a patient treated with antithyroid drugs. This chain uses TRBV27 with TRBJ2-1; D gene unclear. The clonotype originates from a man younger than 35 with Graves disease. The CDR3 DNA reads TGTGCCAGCAGTTTGTATGAACGTCATGAGCAGTTCTTC. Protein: CASSLYERHEQFF.